A selection of T cell receptor beta chains follows, all from one sample in a study of PD-1 blockade in classical Hodgkin lymphoma. The table came from immunoSEQ multiplex PCR; TCRdb's copy has only in-frame clones and leaves some out. Counted here are 70,000 or so clones, 93% occurring once; the ten biggest clones make up about 2.6%. The sequenced sample was peripheral blood mononuclear cells (PBMCs). The receptors were sampled from a human donor with classical Hodgkin lymphoma. CDR3s include the opening cysteine and the closing phenylalanine or tryptophan. D genes are given only for firm matches. Not all rows give a size; the values are once, few, many and, for expanded clones, a class.

clone_size: NA
j_call: TRBJ2-7
d_call: NA
v_call: TRBV5-6
cdr3_aa: CASSPPAGRASSYEQYF
cdr3_nt: TGTGCCAGCAGCCCGCCCGCGGGCAGGGCGAGCTCCTACGAGCAGTACTTC

clone_size: NA
j_call: TRBJ1-2
d_call: NA
v_call: TRBV14
cdr3_aa: CASSLIPARASPGGYTF
cdr3_nt: TGTGCCAGCAGCCTAATACCCGCTCGGGCCTCTCCCGGGGGCTACACCTTC

clone_size: NA
j_call: TRBJ1-1
d_call: NA
v_call: TRBV2
cdr3_aa: CASLYREDTEAFF
cdr3_nt: TGTGCCAGCTTATACAGGGAGGACACTGAAGCTTTCTTT

clone_size: NA
j_call: TRBJ2-2
d_call: NA
v_call: TRBV28
cdr3_aa: CASSLVTGELFF
cdr3_nt: TGTGCCAGCAGTTTGGTCACCGGGGAGCTGTTTTTT

clone_size: NA
j_call: TRBJ2-2
d_call: NA
v_call: TRBV18
cdr3_aa: CASSARLTGQLGAGELFF
cdr3_nt: TGTGCCAGCTCAGCGAGACTAACGGGTCAACTCGGGGCCGGGGAGCTGTTTTTT

clone_size: once
j_call: TRBJ2-3
d_call: TRBD2
v_call: TRBV9
cdr3_aa: CASSVTLGGGLTDTQYF
cdr3_nt: TGTGCCAGCAGCGTAACCCTGGGGGGGGGACTCACAGATACGCAGTATTTT

clone_size: NA
j_call: TRBJ1-1
d_call: NA
v_call: TRBV7-9
cdr3_aa: CASSQTPGNTEAFF
cdr3_nt: TGTGCCAGCAGCCAGACCCCAGGGAACACTGAAGCTTTCTTT

clone_size: NA
j_call: TRBJ1-1
d_call: NA
v_call: TRBV19
cdr3_aa: CASNAGATEAFF
cdr3_nt: TGTGCCAGTAACGCAGGGGCGACTGAAGCTTTCTTT

clone_size: NA
j_call: TRBJ2-7
d_call: NA
v_call: TRBV4-2
cdr3_aa: CASSQGRDRDSEQYF
cdr3_nt: TGTGCCAGCAGCCAAGGCCGCGACAGGGACTCCGAGCAGTACTTC

clone_size: NA
j_call: TRBJ2-6
d_call: NA
v_call: TRBV4-1
cdr3_aa: CASSQVGGSGANVLTF
cdr3_nt: TGCGCCAGCAGCCAAGTGGGGGGTAGTGGGGCCAACGTCCTGACTTTC

clone_size: NA
j_call: TRBJ1-3
d_call: NA
v_call: TRBV28
cdr3_aa: CASKTSGNTIYF
cdr3_nt: TGTGCCAGCAAGACCTCTGGAAACACCATATATTTT

clone_size: NA
j_call: TRBJ1-1
d_call: NA
v_call: TRBV30
cdr3_aa: CAWSARGGSEAFF
cdr3_nt: TGTGCCTGGAGCGCCAGGGGTGGCAGCGAAGCTTTCTTT

clone_size: NA
j_call: TRBJ1-4
d_call: NA
v_call: TRBV4-1
cdr3_aa: CASSQVGGREKLFF
cdr3_nt: TGCGCCAGCAGCCAAGTAGGCGGGAGGGAAAAACTGTTTTTT